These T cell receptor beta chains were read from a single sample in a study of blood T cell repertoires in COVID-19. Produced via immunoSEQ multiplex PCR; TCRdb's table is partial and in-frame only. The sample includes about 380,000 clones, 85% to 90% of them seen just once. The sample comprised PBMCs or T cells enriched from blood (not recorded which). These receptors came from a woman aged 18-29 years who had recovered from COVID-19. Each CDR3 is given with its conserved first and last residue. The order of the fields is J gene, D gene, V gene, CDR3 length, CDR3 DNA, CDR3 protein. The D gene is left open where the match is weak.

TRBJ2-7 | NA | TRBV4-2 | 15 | TGTGCCAGCAGCTCCGAGAAGGGGCGCTCCTACGAGCAGTACTTC | CASSSEKGRSYEQYF
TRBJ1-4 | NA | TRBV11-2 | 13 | TGTGCCAGCAGCTTACGGGGGAATGAAAAACTGTTTTTT | CASSLRGNEKLFF
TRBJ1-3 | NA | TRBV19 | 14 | TGTGCCAGCACCCCGGGTAACTCTGGAAACACCATATATTTT | CASTPGNSGNTIYF
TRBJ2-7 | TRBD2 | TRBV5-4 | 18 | TGTGCCAGCAGCCACGGAAGGGGCGGGACTAGCATCCGCCACGAGCAGTACTTC | CASSHGRGGTSIRHEQYF
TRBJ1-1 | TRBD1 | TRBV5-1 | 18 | TGCGCCAGCAGCCGGGACAGTGGCAAGGAGGTTTTGGACACTGAAGCTTTCTTT | CASSRDSGKEVLDTEAFF
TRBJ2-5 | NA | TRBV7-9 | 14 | TGTGCCAGCAGCTTAGCGAGGCCTGACGAGACCCAGTACTTC | CASSLARPDETQYF
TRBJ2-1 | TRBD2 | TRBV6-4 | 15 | TGTGCCAGCAGTGCTAGCGGGGGGGCTAACAATGAGCAGTTCTTC | CASSASGGANNEQFF
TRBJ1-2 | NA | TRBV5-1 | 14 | TGCGCCAGCAGCCACACAGGGTCTAACTATGGCTACACCTTC | CASSHTGSNYGYTF
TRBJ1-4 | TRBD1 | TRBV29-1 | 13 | TGCAGCGTTGGCAGGGGGGATAATGAAAAACTGTTTTTT | CSVGRGDNEKLFF
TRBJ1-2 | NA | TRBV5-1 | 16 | TGCGCCAGCAGCCGGGGGATGCAGGAGGCCAGCTATGGCTACACCTTC | CASSRGMQEASYGYTF
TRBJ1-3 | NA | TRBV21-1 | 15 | TGTGCCAGCAGCAATGGGGCTAGGGTTGGAAACACCATATATTTT | CASSNGARVGNTIYF